This T cell receptor (beta chain) was obtained from a study of blood T cell repertoires in COVID-19. Study in general: The samples span acute and convalescent COVID-19 from the United States, Italy and Spain. PBMCs, B-cell-depleted T cells, or T cells provided the cDNA or gDNA that made up the material.

With 2 bases clipped from V and 9 bases from J, the junction kept 10 bases outside the gene matches. In germline, CDR1 is GTSNPN, CDR2 SVGIG (reference sequence). This CDR3 has 14 amino acids. Per the study methods: Estimates of nucleated cell counts were drawn from the amplification of reference gene primers. Some clones are missing from TCRdb's copy, which holds only in-frame ones; the method was immunoSEQ multiplex PCR. For V, J and clone size, that table is used; D and trimming come from the DNA. The data show about 140,000 clones, roughly 78% seen once. V gene TRBV30 combines with J gene TRBJ1-1; TRBD1 agrees at 9 bases. Sequencing input: peripheral blood. This receptor was obtained from a man aged 55 to 70 with acute or convalescent COVID-19. For the CDR3, the DNA is TGTGCCTGGAGTTCCGGGACAGGGAACTCCCAAGCTTTCTTT. Translation: CAWSSGTGNSQAFF.